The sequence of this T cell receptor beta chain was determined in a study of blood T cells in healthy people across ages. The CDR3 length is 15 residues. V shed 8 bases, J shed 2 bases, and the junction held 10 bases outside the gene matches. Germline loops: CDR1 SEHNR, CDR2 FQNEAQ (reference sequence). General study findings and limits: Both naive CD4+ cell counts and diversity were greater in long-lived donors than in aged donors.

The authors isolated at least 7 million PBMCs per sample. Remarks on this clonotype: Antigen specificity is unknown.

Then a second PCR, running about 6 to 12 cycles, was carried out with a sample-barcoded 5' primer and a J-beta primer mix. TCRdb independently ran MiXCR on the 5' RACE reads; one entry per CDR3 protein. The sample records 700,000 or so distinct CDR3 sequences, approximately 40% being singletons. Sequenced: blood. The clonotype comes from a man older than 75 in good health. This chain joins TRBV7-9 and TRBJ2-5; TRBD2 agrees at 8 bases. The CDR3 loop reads CASAPAGERQETQYF. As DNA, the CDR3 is TGTGCCAGCGCTCCAGCGGGGGAGAGACAAGAGACCCAGTACTTC.